This T cell receptor beta chain was captured in a study of T cells in Graves' hyperthyroidism and ophthalmopathy. The wider study: Peripheral blood draws took place at initial diagnosis, ahead of any treatment. The study's findings and limits: A model of 13 V-J pairs discriminated ophthalmopathy from stable hyperthyroidism.

Concerning this clonotype itself: No antigen is known for it.

Together with thyroid ultrasound, orbital computed tomography, serum thyroxine and TRAb, clinical symptoms were used for diagnoses. Amplification of TCR beta CDR3 regions was performed using RNA transcripts as template. HTBI primers were the set used in a first-round RT-PCR of the TCR CDR3. TCRdb recomputed calls from the multiplex PCR reads with MiXCR, one row per CDR3 protein. The data show more than 500,000 distinct CDR3 sequences, approximately 15% seen once. V gave up 2 bases and J gave up 6 bases, with 16 bases separating them. There are 15 residues in the CDR3. Germline CDR1 and CDR2: SGHNT and YYREEE (reference sequence).

The chain uses TRBV5-4 and TRBJ2-3; D remains ambiguous. The clonotype was recovered from a woman aged 35 to 49 with Graves' hyperthyroidism. Material: blood. As DNA, the CDR3 is TGTGCCAGCAGCTTAGGCCAGACGCTAGTCGATACGCAGTATTTT. It specifies CASSLGQTLVDTQYF.